This entry lists 8 T cell receptor beta chains sequenced from one sample in a study of OX40 agonist ivuxolimab in advanced cancers. Profiling relied on immunoSEQ multiplex PCR, and the TCRdb table lists in-frame clones only, not all of them. The sample has 60,000 or so clones; approximately 92% are singletons. Sequenced here: CD4+ or CD8+ T cells sorted from blood, sampled in a trial of the OX40 agonist ivuxolimab. All receptors come from an adult with an advanced solid tumor such as melanoma, head and neck, liver or kidney cancer.

The CDR3 region has the DNA TGTGCCAGTAGTATAGATGGGGGTGAGCTAGCGAGATACAATGAGCAGTTCTTC. Translating gives CASSIDGGELARYNEQFF. The chain carries TRBV19 and TRBJ2-1, with a possible D match to TRBD2 (6 bases). Looked up from germline, CDR1 is LNHDA and CDR2 is SQIVND (reference sequence). The CDR3 extends over 18 amino acids. The V end was cut by 0 bases, the J end by 4 bases, with 19 bases between.

This chain joins TRBV6-5 and TRBJ2-1; D perhaps matches TRBD2 (6 bases). CDR3 length: 15 amino acids. Trimming took off 6 bases at V and 3 bases at J, with 15 bases between the two ends. CDR1 is MNHEY, CDR2 SVGAGI, per germline. For the CDR3, the DNA is TGTGCCAGCAGACGCCGTGGGACTTTCTACAATGAGCAGTTCTTC. This sequence encodes CASRRRGTFYNEQFF.

V gene TRBV19 combines with J gene TRBJ1-1; maybe TRBD1 (6 bases). Germline V gene lookup returns CDR1 LNHDA and CDR2 SQIVND (reference sequence). The CDR3 runs 15 residues. V lost 5 bases, J lost 5 bases, and 18 bases lay in between. The CDR3 region has the DNA TGTGCCAGTAGTTTCCGACCGACAAGGGGGACTGAAGCTTTCTTT. Translated, it gives CASSFRPTRGTEAFF. The full variable domain, with the rest looked up from reference TRBV19 and TRBJ1-1, is DGGITQSPKYLFRKEGQNVTLSCEQNLNHDAMYWYRQDPGQGLRLIYYSQIVNDFQKGDIAEGYSVSREKKESFPLTVTSAQKNPTAFYLCASSFRPTRGTEAFFGQGTRLTVV.

The CDR3 DNA follows: TGTGCCTGGAGCGCGGGACTAGCGGGAGTTGGCGGGGAGCTGTTTTTT. It codes for CAWSAGLAGVGGELFF. The chain links TRBV30 to TRBJ2-2; TRBD2 matches at 14 bases. Germline CDR1 GTSNPN, CDR2 SVGIG (reference sequence). The CDR3 consists of 16 residues. Germline trimming cut 3 bases from V and 7 bases from J; bases unmatched to any gene: 7.

This sequence joins TRBV4-1 and TRBJ1-2, with D unresolved. CDR1 is MGHRA, CDR2 YSYEKL, per germline. V shed 0 bases and J shed 10 bases, with 15 bases lying between them. This CDR3 has 14 residues. In DNA form, the CDR3 reads TGCGCCAGCAGCCAAGATGTTGGTTCGTCTGACTACACCTTC. Protein sequence: CASSQDVGSSDYTF.

For this clone: One end of the junction is discordant with germline, which a read error may explain. The V call is TRBV7-7, the J call TRBJ2-1, with TRBD2 matching over 11 bases. The CDR3 sequence is 15 residues long. Looked up from germline, CDR1 is SSHAT and CDR2 is FNYEAQ (reference sequence). The CDR3 DNA follows: TGTGCTAGCAGCCCTAGACTAGCGGGAAGCAATGAGCAGTTCTTC. Protein sequence: CASSPRLAGSNEQFF.

The rearrangement joins TRBV6-5 to TRBJ1-2, with D possibly TRBD1 on 5 matching bases. Germline V gene lookup returns CDR1 MNHEY and CDR2 SVGAGI. Trimming shortened V by 7 bases and J by 4 bases, and 19 bases separated the two germline ends. This CDR3 spans 15 amino acids. In DNA form, the CDR3 reads TGTGCCAGCACGGGGAGGGGCGGTGAGGCCTATGGCTACACCTTC. Protein product: CASTGRGGEAYGYTF.

V gene TRBV6-6 combines with J gene TRBJ2-3; 8 bases agree with TRBD2. Germline V gene data show CDR1 as MNHNY and CDR2 as SVGAGI (reference sequence). The CDR3 sequence is 14 residues long. V gave up 5 bases and J gave up 5 bases; unmatched junction bases: 6. CDR3 sequence: CASSRSGTGDTQYF. CDR3 nucleotides: TGTGCCAGCAGTCGTAGCGGGACGGGAGATACGCAGTATTTT.